Below, 19 T cell receptor beta chains from the same sample are listed, as sequenced in a study of identical twins (dated by TCRdb to about 2016). Libraries were constructed by 5' RACE. TCRdb lists the instrument as Illumina HiSeq 2000. TCRdb reprocessing: public reads trimmed at Q25 with fastp, clones called with MiXCR, in-frame beta chains kept. Records with the same CDR3 protein are collapsed into one entry carrying the most frequent genes and DNA. Within this sample are around 300,000 distinct CDR3 sequences, with approximately 8.5% of them counted one time only. Clones ranked in the top ten supply around 2.1% of the sample. The data were also submitted as part of a second study, on yellow fever vaccine responses in identical twins.

Sequencing was carried out using memory (CD45RO+) T cells sorted from blood. The sample's cell subset or site label is to be understood as: CD45RO+ enriched T cells. Receptors were obtained from a woman aged 18-29 years in good health.

In its sample, this clonotype was seen many times. The chain employs TRBV27 and TRBJ2-2, with 7 bases identical to TRBD2. In germline, CDR1 is MNHEY, CDR2 SMNVEV (reference sequence). Trimming took 3 bases from V and 1 from J; bases not matched to a gene: 5. The CDR3 covers 16 residues. The CDR3, as DNA: TGTGCCAGCAGTTTTAACGGGGGGATGAACACCGGGGAGCTGTTTTTT. Translating it yields CASSFNGGMNTGELFF.

This clonotype has at least ten counts. This chain links TRBV5-1 with TRBJ2-5; perhaps TRBD1 as D (5 bases). CDR1 is SGHRS, CDR2 YFSETQ, per germline. This CDR3 is built from 14 residues. Trimming took off 3 bases at V and 3 bases at J, with 12 bases between the two ends. In nucleotides, the CDR3 is TGCGCCAGCAGCTCCACAGGTGCGGAAGAGACCCAGTACTTC. Amino acid sequence: CASSSTGAEETQYF.

This chain joins TRBV2 and TRBJ1-1, with TRBD1 matching 7 bases. Looked up from germline, CDR1 is SNHLY and CDR2 is FYNNEI. The CDR3 runs 15 residues. V was pared by 5 bases and J by 1 base, with 7 bases of the junction left unmatched. CDR3 bases: TGTGCCAGCAGTCCCACAGGGGCAGAGAACACTGAAGCTTTCTTT. Residues: CASSPTGAENTEAFF.

This clonotype has a handful of counts. V and J are TRBV20-1 and TRBJ2-7; D not resolved. The length of the CDR3 is 13 residues. V lost 2 bases and J lost 3, with 11 bases in between. The germline V gene has CDR1 DFQATT and CDR2 SNEGSKA (reference sequence). CDR3 residues: CSARWQADYEQYF. The CDR3 coding sequence is TGCAGTGCTAGATGGCAGGCGGACTACGAGCAGTACTTC.

This clonotype was seen only a few times. The chain has TRBV24-1 and TRBJ2-3, with TRBD1 as a possible D gene (6 bases). This CDR3 spans 19 amino acids. Looked up from germline, CDR1 is KGHDR and CDR2 is SFDVKD. V was pared by 5 bases and J by 5 bases, with 28 bases between. The CDR3 DNA reads TGTGCCACCAGTGCCCCGTCACTCCGTGGGGGCTCCTCAGTAGATACGCAGTATTTT. It specifies CATSAPSLRGGSSVDTQYF.

This clonotype was seen repeatedly, ten times or more. V and J are TRBV29-1 and TRBJ2-7; TRBD2 agrees at 10 bases. The germline gives CDR1 SQVTM, CDR2 ANQGSEA. The CDR3 totals 15 residues. The J segment lost 0 bases and the V segment lost 1 base, leaving 3 bases of the junction unmatched. The CDR3 region is CSVEGTSGTSYEQYF. The CDR3 bases are TGCAGCGTTGAAGGTACTAGCGGGACCTCCTACGAGCAGTACTTC.

The gene calls are TRBV11-3 and TRBJ2-1, with 7 bases that match TRBD2. The junction had 9 bases not matched to a gene; V was cut back by 10 bases and J by 12 bases. This CDR3 region has 11 residues. Germline V CDR1 and CDR2: SGHNT, YENEEA. The CDR3 DNA reads TGTGCCACCCGTCAGGGAGGGGTGCAGTTCTTC. Protein: CATRQGGVQFF. The full variable domain, its missing parts supplied by reference TRBV11-3 and TRBJ2-1, is EAGVVQSPRYKIIEKKQPVAFWCNPISGHNTLYWYLQNLGQGPELLIRYENEEAVDDSQLPKDRFSAERLKGVDSTLKIQPAELGDSAVYLCATRQGGVQFFGPGTRLTVL.

This clonotype occurred many times. V gene TRBV5-6 combines with J gene TRBJ2-1; D call uncertain. Germline CDR1 SGHDT, CDR2 YYEEEE. Trimming took off 2 bases at V and 7 bases at J, with 7 bases between the two ends. The CDR3 length is 12 residues. In DNA form, the CDR3 reads TGTGCCAGCAGCTTCGGCAGGAATGAGCAGTTCTTC. This encodes CASSFGRNEQFF.

J is TRBJ2-1 and V is TRBV13, with D tentatively TRBD2 (6 bases). This CDR3 has 14 residues. V dropped 5 bases and J dropped 2 bases, with 10 bases sitting between them. Germline V lookup: CDR1 PRHDT, CDR2 FYEKMQ (reference sequence). CDR3 nucleotide sequence: TGTGCCAGCAGCCCCCCGGGGGCCTACAATGAGCAGTTCTTC. Protein product: CASSPPGAYNEQFF.

The chain uses TRBV11-2 and TRBJ2-5; the match to TRBD2 covers 7 bases. The germline V gene has CDR1 SGHAT and CDR2 FQNNGV. The CDR3 contains 14 residues. V shed 2 bases and J 5 bases; nucleotides not matched to a gene: 5. The CDR3: CASSLLRGDETQYF. CDR3 in DNA: TGTGCCAGCAGCTTATTACGGGGGGACGAGACCCAGTACTTC.

This clonotype showed up just a few times. The CDR3, as DNA: TGTGCCAGCAGCCCCTTGTTTCTAGCGGGGGGCCAAGAGACCCAGTACTTC. Protein: CASSPLFLAGGQETQYF. The J gene is TRBJ2-5, the V gene TRBV7-9; TRBD2 agrees at 11 bases. The CDR3 spans 17 residues. In germline, CDR1 is SEHNR, CDR2 FQNEAQ (reference sequence). Trimming removed 5 bases from V and 1 base from J; junction bases left unmatched: 9. Supplemented by reference TRBV7-9 and TRBJ2-5, the full variable domain reads DTGVSQNPRHKITKRGQNVTFRCDPISEHNRLYWYRQTLGQGPEFLTYFQNEAQLEKSRLLSDRFSAERPKGSFSTLEIQRTEQGDSAMYLCASSPLFLAGGQETQYFGPGTRLLVL.

Many counts were recorded for this clonotype. This chain links TRBV29-1 with TRBJ2-5, with 10 bases that match TRBD2. The CDR3 loop spans 14 amino acids. The V gene end was trimmed by 4 bases and the J gene end by 0 bases; junction bases not matched to a gene: 2. Germline V gives CDR1 SQVTM, CDR2 ANQGSEA. The CDR3 sequence is CSVVTSGNQETQYF. The CDR3 coding sequence is TGCAGCGTTGTTACTAGCGGGAACCAAGAGACCCAGTACTTC. Full variable domain (remainder filled in from reference TRBV29-1 and TRBJ2-5): SAVISQKPSRDICQRGTSLTIQCQVDSQVTMMFWYRQQPGQSLTLIATANQGSEATYESGFVIDKFPISRPNLTFSTLTVSNMSPEDSSIYLCSVVTSGNQETQYFGPGTRLLVL.

This clonotype has at least ten counts. V is TRBV5-1 and J is TRBJ2-7; D may be TRBD1 or TRBD2 (5 bases each). The CDR3 spans 12 residues. V shed 5 bases and J shed 6 bases, with 12 bases lying between them. Germline V gene sequence: CDR1 SGHRS, CDR2 YFSETQ. CDR3 DNA: TGCGCCAGCAGTTCCGGGACGTCCGAGCAGTACTTC. Translation: CASSSGTSEQYF.

This clonotype was seen a handful of times. This chain joins TRBV11-2 and TRBJ2-1; D gene ambiguous. In germline, CDR1 is SGHAT, CDR2 FQNNGV. V was trimmed by 1 base and J by 9 bases, leaving 16 bases between them. CDR3 length equals 15 residues. The CDR3 region is CASSLVADGYIEQFF. The CDR3 DNA sequence: TGTGCCAGCAGCTTAGTTGCGGATGGGTATATTGAGCAGTTCTTC. Filled out from reference TRBV11-2 and TRBJ2-1, the complete variable domain reads EAGVAQSPRYKIIEKRQSVAFWCNPISGHATLYWYQQILGQGPKLLIQFQNNGVVDDSQLPKDRFSAERLKGVDSTLKIQPAKLEDSAVYLCASSLVADGYIEQFFGPGTRLTVL.

This clonotype was detected only a few times. The CDR3 region is CASSFPGTAAYEQYF. In DNA form, the CDR3 reads TGTGCCAGCAGCTTTCCCGGGACAGCCGCCTACGAGCAGTACTTC. The chain employs TRBV7-2 and TRBJ2-7; 7 nucleotides match TRBD1. With V trimmed by 3 bases and J by 2 bases, 7 bases remained unmatched. The CDR3 runs 15 residues. The germline CDR1 and CDR2 sequences are SGHTA and FQGNSA.

This clonotype was picked up a small number of times. The rearrangement links TRBV2 to TRBJ2-7, with TRBD1 matching 9 bases. V shed 11 bases and J 6 bases; nucleotides not matched to a gene: 11. The CDR3 is 13 amino acids. CDR1 is SNHLY and CDR2 is FYNNEI in the germline V gene. The CDR3 coding sequence is TGTGCCGGGGCCCGGGACAGGGTTCTCGAGCAGTACTTC. It is translated as CAGARDRVLEQYF.

This clonotype is a singleton in its sample. The chain combines TRBV5-4 with TRBJ2-7; 7 bases are a match to TRBD1. Germline V CDR1 and CDR2: SGHNT, YYREEE (reference sequence). The CDR3 has 13 amino acids. V was clipped by 7 bases and J by 6 bases; unmatched bases: 10. The CDR3 DNA is TGTGCCAGCTCCAGGGACAGTCAAAGCGAGCAGTACGTC. It codes for CASSRDSQSEQYV.

This clonotype was seen at least ten times. The chain carries TRBV10-3 and TRBJ1-1; no clear D. The V gene's germline CDR1 is ENHRY and CDR2 SYGVKD. The CDR3 totals 13 residues. V was cut by 7 bases and J by 0 bases, with 9 bases left in between. CDR3 nucleotides: TGTGCCATCACTGGACGGATGAACACTGAAGCTTTCTTT. This codes for CAITGRMNTEAFF.

This clonotype was counted only a few times. This may arise from a read error, as a much more abundant clone is one base away. This chain joins TRBV5-1 and TRBJ2-1, with 7 bases fitting TRBD1. The CDR3 runs to 14 residues. Germline CDR1 SGHRS, CDR2 YFSETQ. The CDR3 loop is CASSWDSPNNEQSF. The CDR3 nucleotides are TGCGCCAGCAGCTGGGACAGCCCCAACAATGAGCAGTCCTTC.